One T cell receptor (beta chain) is described in this entry. Data came from immunoSEQ multiplex PCR; TCRdb stores just in-frame clones and leaves some out. The table lists some 320,000 clones, around 89% of them singletons. This CDR3 comprises 15 residues. CDR1 SGHRS and CDR2 YFSETQ come from the germline V gene. Trimming at V came to 4 bases and at J to 5 bases, leaving 12 bases not matched to a gene. The source of the sample is a study of blood T cell repertoires in COVID-19. Whole-study context: Collection of acute and convalescent COVID-19 samples took place in the United States, Italy and Spain.

The chain joins TRBV5-1 to TRBJ2-7; TRBD1 matches 7 bases. The sample consisted of peripheral blood. The TCR was taken from a woman aged 25 to 39 who had recovered from COVID-19. The CDR3 here is CASSQEWDSEDEQYF. The CDR3 region has the DNA TGCGCCAGCAGCCAAGAATGGGACAGTGAGGACGAGCAGTACTTC.